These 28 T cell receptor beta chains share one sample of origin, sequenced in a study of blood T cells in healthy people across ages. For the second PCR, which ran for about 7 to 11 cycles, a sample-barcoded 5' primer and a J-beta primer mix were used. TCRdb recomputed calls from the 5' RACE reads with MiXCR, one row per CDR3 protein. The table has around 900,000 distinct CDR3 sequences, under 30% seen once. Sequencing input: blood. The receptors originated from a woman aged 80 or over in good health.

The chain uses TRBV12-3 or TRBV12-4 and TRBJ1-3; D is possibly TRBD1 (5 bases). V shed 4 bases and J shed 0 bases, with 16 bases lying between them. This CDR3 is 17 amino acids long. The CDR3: CASSSGATGVSGNTIYF. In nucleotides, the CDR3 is TGTGCCAGCAGTTCTGGGGCGACCGGCGTCTCTGGAAACACCATATATTTT.

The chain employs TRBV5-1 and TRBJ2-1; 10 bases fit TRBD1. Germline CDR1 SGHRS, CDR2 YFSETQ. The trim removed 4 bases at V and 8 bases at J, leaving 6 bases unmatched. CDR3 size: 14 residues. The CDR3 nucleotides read TGCGCCAGCAGCATGACAGGGGGCTGGGATGAGCAGTTCTTC. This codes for CASSMTGGWDEQFF.

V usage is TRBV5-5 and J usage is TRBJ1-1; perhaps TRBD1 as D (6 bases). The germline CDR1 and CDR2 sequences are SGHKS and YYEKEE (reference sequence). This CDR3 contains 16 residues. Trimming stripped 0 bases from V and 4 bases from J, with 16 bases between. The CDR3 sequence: CASSLGLLTGSTEAFF. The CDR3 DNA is TGTGCCAGCAGCTTGGGCCTTCTTACAGGGTCCACTGAAGCTTTCTTT.

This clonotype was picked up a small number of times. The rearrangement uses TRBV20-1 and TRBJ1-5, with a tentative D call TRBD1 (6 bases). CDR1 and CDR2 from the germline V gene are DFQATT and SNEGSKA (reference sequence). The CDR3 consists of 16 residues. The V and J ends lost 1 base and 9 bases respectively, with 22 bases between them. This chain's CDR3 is CSARGAAGALRGPQHF. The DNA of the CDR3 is TGCAGTGCTAGAGGGGCCGCGGGGGCCCTCCGAGGGCCCCAGCATTTT.

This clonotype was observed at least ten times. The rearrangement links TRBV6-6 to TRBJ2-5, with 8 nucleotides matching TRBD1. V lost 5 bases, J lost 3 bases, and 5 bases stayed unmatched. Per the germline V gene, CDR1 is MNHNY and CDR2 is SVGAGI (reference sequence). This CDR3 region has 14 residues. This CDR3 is CASSPRTGKETQYF. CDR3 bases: TGTGCCAGCAGTCCCCGGACAGGGAAAGAGACCCAGTACTTC.

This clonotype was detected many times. The CDR3 sequence is CASSQRRLSTDTQYF. In nucleotides, the CDR3 is TGTGCCAGCTCCCAACGCCGACTTAGCACAGATACGCAGTATTTT. This chain joins TRBV27 and TRBJ2-3; no firm D call. V shed 8 bases and J shed 0 bases, with 15 bases lying between them. Germline V gives CDR1 MNHEY, CDR2 SMNVEV (reference sequence). This CDR3 contains 15 residues.

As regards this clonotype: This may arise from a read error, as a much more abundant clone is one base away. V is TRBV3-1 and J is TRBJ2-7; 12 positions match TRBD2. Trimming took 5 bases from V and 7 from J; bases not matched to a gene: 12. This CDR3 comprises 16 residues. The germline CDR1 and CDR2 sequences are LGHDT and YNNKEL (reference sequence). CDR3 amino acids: CASSYSSGGAGNEQYF. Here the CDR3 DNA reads TGTGCCAGCAGCTACTCTAGCGGGGGGGCAGGTAATGAGCAGTACTTC.

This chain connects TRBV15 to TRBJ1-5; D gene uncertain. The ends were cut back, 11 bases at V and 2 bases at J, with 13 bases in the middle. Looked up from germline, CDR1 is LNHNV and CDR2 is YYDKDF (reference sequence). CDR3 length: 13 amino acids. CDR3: CAAPPQGNQPQHF. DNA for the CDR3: TGTGCCGCCCCCCCGCAGGGCAATCAGCCCCAGCATTTT.

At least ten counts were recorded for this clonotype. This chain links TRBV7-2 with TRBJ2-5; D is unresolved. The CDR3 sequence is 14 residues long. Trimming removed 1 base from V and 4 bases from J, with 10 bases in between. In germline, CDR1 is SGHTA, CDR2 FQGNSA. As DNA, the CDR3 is TGTGCCAGCAGCTTAGGAGGTCACAGAGAGACCCAGTACTTC. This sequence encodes CASSLGGHRETQYF.

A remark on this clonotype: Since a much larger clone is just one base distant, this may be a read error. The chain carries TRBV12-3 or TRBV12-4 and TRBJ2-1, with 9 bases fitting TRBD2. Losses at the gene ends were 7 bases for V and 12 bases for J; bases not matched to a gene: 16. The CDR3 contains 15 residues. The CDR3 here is CASILGGGGAFGQFF. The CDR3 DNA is TGTGCCAGCATTCTGGGCGGCGGGGGGGCCTTTGGGCAGTTCTTC.

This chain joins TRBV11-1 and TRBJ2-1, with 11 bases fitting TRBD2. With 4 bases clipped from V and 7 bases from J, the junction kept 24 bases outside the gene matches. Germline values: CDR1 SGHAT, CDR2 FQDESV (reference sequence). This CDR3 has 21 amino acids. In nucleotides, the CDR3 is TGTGCCAGCAGCTCGCCGAGTAGCGGGGGGGTCCCTTTATATCAGGCGAATGAGCAGTTCTTC. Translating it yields CASSSPSSGGVPLYQANEQFF.

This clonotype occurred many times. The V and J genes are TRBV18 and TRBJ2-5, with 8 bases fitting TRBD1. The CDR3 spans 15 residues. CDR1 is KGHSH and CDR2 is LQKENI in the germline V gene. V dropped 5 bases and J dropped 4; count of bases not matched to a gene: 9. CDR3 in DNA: TGTGCCAGCTCATCGGACAGGGCGCCCCCAGAGACCCAGTACTTC. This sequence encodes CASSSDRAPPETQYF.

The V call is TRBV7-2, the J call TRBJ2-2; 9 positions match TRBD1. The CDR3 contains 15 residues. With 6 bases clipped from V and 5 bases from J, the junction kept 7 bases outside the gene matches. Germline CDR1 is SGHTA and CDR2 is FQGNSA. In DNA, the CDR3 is TGTGCCAGCAGACCAGACAGGGGGGCGACCGGGGAGCTGTTTTTT. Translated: CASRPDRGATGELFF.

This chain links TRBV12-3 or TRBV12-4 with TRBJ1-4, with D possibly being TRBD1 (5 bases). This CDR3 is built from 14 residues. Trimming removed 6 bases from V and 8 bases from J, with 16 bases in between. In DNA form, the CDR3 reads TGTGCCAGCAGGGATAGCAGTTGGGGGGAAAAACTGTTTTTT. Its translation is CASRDSSWGEKLFF.

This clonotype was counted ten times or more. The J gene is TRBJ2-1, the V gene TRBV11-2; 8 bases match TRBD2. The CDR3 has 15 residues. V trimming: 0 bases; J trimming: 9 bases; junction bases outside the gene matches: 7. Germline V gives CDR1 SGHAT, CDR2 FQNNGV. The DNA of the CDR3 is TGTGCCAGCAGCTTAGATAGGCGGGGGGCTGGTGAGCAGTTCTTC. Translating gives CASSLDRRGAGEQFF.

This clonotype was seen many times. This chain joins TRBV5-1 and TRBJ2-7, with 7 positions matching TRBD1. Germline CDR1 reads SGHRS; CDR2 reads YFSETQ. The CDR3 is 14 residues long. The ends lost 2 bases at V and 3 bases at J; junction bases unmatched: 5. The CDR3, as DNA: TGCGCCAGCAGCTTAGGGACAGTTCTCTACGAGCAGTACTTC. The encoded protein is CASSLGTVLYEQYF.

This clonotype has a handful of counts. CDR3 loop: CASSSELGNYGYTF. CDR3 nucleotides: TGTGCCAGCAGCTCCGAATTAGGGAACTATGGCTACACCTTC. V is TRBV7-2 and J is TRBJ1-2; no firm D call. Per the germline V gene, CDR1 is SGHTA and CDR2 is FQGNSA. The V gene lost 4 bases and the J gene lost 2 bases, with 11 bases spanning the gap. This CDR3 is built from 14 residues.

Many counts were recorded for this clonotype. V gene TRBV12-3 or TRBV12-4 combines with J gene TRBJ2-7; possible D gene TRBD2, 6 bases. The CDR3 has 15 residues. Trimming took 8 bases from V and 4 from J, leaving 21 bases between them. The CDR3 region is CASSIGGVGVYEQYF. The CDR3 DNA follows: TGTGCCAGCTCTATTGGCGGGGTAGGGGTGTACGAGCAGTACTTC.

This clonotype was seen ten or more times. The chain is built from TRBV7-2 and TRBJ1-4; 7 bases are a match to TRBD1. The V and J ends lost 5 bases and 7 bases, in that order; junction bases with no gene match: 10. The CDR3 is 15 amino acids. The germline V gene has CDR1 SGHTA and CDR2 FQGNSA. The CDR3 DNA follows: TGTGCCAGCAGCAGACAGGGACAGCGGGGTGAAAAACTGTTTTTT. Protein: CASSRQGQRGEKLFF.

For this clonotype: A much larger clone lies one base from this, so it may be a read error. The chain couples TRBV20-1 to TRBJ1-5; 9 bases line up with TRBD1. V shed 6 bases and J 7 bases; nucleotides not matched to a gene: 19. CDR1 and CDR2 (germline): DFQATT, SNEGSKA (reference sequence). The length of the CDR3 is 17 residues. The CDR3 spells CSARFGTGSNAGQPQHF. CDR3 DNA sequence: TGCAGTGCCCGGTTCGGGACAGGGAGCAATGCCGGGCAGCCCCAGCATTTT.

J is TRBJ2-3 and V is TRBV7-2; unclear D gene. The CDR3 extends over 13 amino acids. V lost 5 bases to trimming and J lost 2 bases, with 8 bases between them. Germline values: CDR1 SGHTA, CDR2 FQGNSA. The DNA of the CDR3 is TGTGCCAGCAGCCGGGTTTTCACAGATACGCAGTATTTT. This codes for CASSRVFTDTQYF.

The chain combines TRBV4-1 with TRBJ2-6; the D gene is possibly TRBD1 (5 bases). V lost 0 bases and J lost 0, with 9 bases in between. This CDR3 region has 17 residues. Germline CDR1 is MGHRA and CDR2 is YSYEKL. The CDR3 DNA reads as TGCGCCAGCAGCCAAGATTTGACAGCCTCTGGGGCCAACGTCCTGACTTTC. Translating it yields CASSQDLTASGANVLTF.

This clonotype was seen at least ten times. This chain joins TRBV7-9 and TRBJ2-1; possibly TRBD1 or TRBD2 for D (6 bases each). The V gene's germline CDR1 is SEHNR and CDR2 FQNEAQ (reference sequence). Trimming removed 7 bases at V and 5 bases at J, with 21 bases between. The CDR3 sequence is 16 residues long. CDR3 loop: CASTPPGRGLNNEQFF. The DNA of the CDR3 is TGTGCCAGCACCCCCCCAGGCCGGGGGCTTAACAATGAGCAGTTCTTC. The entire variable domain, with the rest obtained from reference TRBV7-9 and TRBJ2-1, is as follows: DTGVSQNPRHKITKRGQNVTFRCDPISEHNRLYWYRQTLGQGPEFLTYFQNEAQLEKSRLLSDRFSAERPKGSFSTLEIQRTEQGDSAMYLCASTPPGRGLNNEQFFGPGTRLTVL.

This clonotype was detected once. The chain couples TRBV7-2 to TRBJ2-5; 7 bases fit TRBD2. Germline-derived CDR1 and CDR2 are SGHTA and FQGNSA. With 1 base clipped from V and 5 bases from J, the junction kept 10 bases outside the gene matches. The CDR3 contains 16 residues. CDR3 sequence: CASSLVGGSGGETQYF. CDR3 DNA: TGTGCCAGCAGCTTAGTGGGAGGGTCCGGTGGGGAGACCCAGTACTTC.

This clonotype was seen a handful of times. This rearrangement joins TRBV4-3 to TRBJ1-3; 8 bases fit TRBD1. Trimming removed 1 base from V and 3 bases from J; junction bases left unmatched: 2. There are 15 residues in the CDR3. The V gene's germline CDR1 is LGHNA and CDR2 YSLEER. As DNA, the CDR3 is TGCGCCAGCAGCCAAGCGACAGGGGATGGAAACACCATATATTTT. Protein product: CASSQATGDGNTIYF.

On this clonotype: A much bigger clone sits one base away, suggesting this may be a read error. The CDR3 region has the DNA TGTGCCAGCAGCCCTACTTCAGGGTTGGTGGGGAGGGGCCACACCTTC. Residues: CASSPTSGLVGRGHTF. The chain joins TRBV11-2 to TRBJ1-2; possible D gene TRBD1, 5 bases. Germline V gene sequence: CDR1 SGHAT, CDR2 FQNNGV. The CDR3 sequence is 16 residues long. Trimming removed 5 bases from V and 12 bases from J, with 28 bases in between.

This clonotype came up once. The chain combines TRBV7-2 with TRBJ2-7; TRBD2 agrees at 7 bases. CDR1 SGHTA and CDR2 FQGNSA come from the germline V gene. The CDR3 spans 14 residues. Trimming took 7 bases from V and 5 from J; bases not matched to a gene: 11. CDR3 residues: CASNPNGGYHEQYF. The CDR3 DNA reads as TGTGCCAGCAACCCAAACGGGGGGTACCACGAGCAGTACTTC.

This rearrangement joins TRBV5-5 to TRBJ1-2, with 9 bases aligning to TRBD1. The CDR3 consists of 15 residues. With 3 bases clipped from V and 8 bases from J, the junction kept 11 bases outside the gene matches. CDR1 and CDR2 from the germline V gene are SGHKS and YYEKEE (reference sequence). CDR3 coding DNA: TGTGCCAGCAGCTGGGAACAGGGGGCCGGACAGGGCTACACCTTC. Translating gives CASSWEQGAGQGYTF.